The 26 T cell receptor beta chains in this list originate from one sample, sequenced in a study of cytomegalovirus exposure and HLA in healthy donors (dated by TCRdb to the late 2010s). The library was produced with the immunoSEQ multiplex PCR assay. A mixture of 60 forward primers for TCR Vbeta segments and 13 reverse primers for TCR Jbeta segments was used in the multiplex PCR. Imported from immuneACCESS, the table was reduced by TCRdb to in-frame sequences with V and J called. These copies leave out some clones; in studies compared against another copy, an unresolved V gene accounts for under half, and the cause of the remainder is not known. A total of about 140,000 clones appear in this sample, roughly three quarters of them only once. The ten biggest clones cover around 5% of the sample. The sample consisted of PBMCs. The receptor set was obtained from a male donor in good health and CMV-seronegative.

The chain has TRBV6-5 and TRBJ2-7; possibly TRBD1 for D (5 bases). CDR3 size: 14 residues. The V gene's germline CDR1 is MNHEY and CDR2 SVGAGI. Trimming pared 3 bases from V and 5 bases from J, leaving 14 bases between. CDR3 sequence: CASSYAPQGHEQYF. CDR3 bases: TGTGCCAGCAGTTATGCCCCTCAGGGTCACGAGCAGTACTTC.

This chain uses TRBV6-4 with TRBJ1-5; TRBD1 might be the D (5 bases). The V gene's germline CDR1 is MRHNA and CDR2 SNTAGT. There are 20 residues in the CDR3. Trimming took off 4 bases at V and 0 bases at J, with 25 bases between the two ends. The CDR3 sequence is CASSAPGHAFEDVSNQPQHF. DNA of the CDR3: TGTGCCAGCAGTGCCCCAGGGCATGCTTTCGAAGACGTTAGCAATCAGCCCCAGCATTTT.

V gene TRBV19 combines with J gene TRBJ2-7, with D tentatively TRBD1 (6 bases). The length of the CDR3 is 13 residues. V lost 8 bases, J lost 0 bases, and 11 bases lay in between. Germline CDR1 reads LNHDA; CDR2 reads SQIVND (reference sequence). CDR3 region: CASARGPSYEQYF. Here the CDR3 DNA reads TGTGCCAGTGCCAGGGGCCCCTCCTACGAGCAGTACTTC.

The rearrangement links TRBV28 to TRBJ1-6; 7 bases are shared with TRBD1. This CDR3 has 16 residues. The ends lost 5 bases at V and 9 bases at J; junction bases unmatched: 13. CDR1 MDHEN and CDR2 SYDVKM come from the germline V gene. This chain's CDR3 is CASSLLQGRTGSPLHF. The CDR3, as DNA: TGTGCCAGCAGTCTACTACAGGGGAGGACCGGTTCACCCCTCCACTTT.

The gene calls are TRBV6-1 and TRBJ1-4, with TRBD1 matching over 7 bases. Germline CDR1 and CDR2: MNHNS and SASEGT. The CDR3 runs 14 residues. Germline trimming cut 2 bases from V and 7 bases from J; bases unmatched to any gene: 4. The CDR3 region is CASSELGTVEKLFF. In nucleotides, the CDR3 is TGTGCCAGCAGTGAACTGGGGACAGTTGAAAAACTGTTTTTT.

The genes are TRBV5-6 and TRBJ1-1; D is uncertain. The CDR3 is 13 amino acids. Germline V gene lookup returns CDR1 SGHDT and CDR2 YYEEEE. With 1 base removed from V and 6 bases from J, the gap between germline ends came to 10 bases. The CDR3 DNA sequence: TGTGCCAGCAGCTTGAGAGGGATCCCTGAAGCTTTCTTT. Translated, it gives CASSLRGIPEAFF.

This chain links TRBV18 with TRBJ2-4; 8 positions match TRBD1. The CDR3 spans 16 residues. Per the germline V gene, CDR1 is KGHSH and CDR2 is LQKENI. Unmatched junction bases numbered 6, after V lost 5 bases and J lost 0 bases. The CDR3 nucleotides are TGTGCCAGCTCAAAACAGGGGGAGGCAGCCAAAAACATTCAGTACTTC. Amino acid sequence: CASSKQGEAAKNIQYF.

This rearrangement joins TRBV2 to TRBJ1-5; unclear D gene. This CDR3 has 14 residues. Germline CDR1 is SNHLY and CDR2 is FYNNEI. V was trimmed by 1 base and J by 4 bases, leaving 8 bases between them. For the CDR3, the DNA is TGTGCCAGCAGTGAAGTCGAGCTTAATCAGCCCCAGCATTTT. Translation gives CASSEVELNQPQHF. Looking up the rest from reference TRBV2 and TRBJ1-5 gives the full variable domain: EPEVTQTPSHQVTQMGQEVILRCVPISNHLYFYWYRQILGQKVEFLVSFYNNEISEKSEIFDDQFSVERPDGSNFTLKIRSTKLEDSAMYFCASSEVELNQPQHFGDGTRLSIL.

The chain has TRBV7-3 and TRBJ1-1, with 7 bases fitting TRBD1. The CDR3 runs to 15 residues. Germline V gene sequence: CDR1 SGHTA, CDR2 FQGTGA. V lost 1 base, J lost 11 bases, and 13 bases stayed unmatched. CDR3 bases: TGTGCCAGCAGCTTAAATGGTCAGGGGCCAGGGGGGGCTTTCTTT. It translates to CASSLNGQGPGGAFF.

The sample holds a few counts of this clone. This chain links TRBV2 with TRBJ1-6, with 10 nucleotides matching TRBD1. The CDR3 is 14 residues long. V was clipped by 8 bases and J by 6 bases; unmatched bases: 4. In germline, CDR1 is SNHLY, CDR2 FYNNEI. The CDR3 protein is CASSGQGFNSPLHF. The CDR3 DNA reads TGTGCCAGCTCGGGACAGGGGTTTAATTCACCCCTCCACTTT.

This rearrangement joins TRBV2 to TRBJ1-5; D might be TRBD1 (5 bases). The germline V gene has CDR1 SNHLY and CDR2 FYNNEI. V lost 2 bases and J lost 4, with 12 bases in between. This CDR3 is 15 amino acids long. The CDR3 nucleotides read TGTGCCAGCAGTGAACCCGGAACAGGAAATCAGCCCCAGCATTTT. Translated, it gives CASSEPGTGNQPQHF.

V gene TRBV27 combines with J gene TRBJ2-3; perhaps TRBD1 as D (6 bases). CDR1 is MNHEY and CDR2 is SMNVEV in the germline V gene (reference sequence). This CDR3 spans 11 amino acids. Trimming left V 6 bases short and J 10 bases short, with 11 bases between. CDR3 protein: CASRTQGPQYF. In nucleotides, the CDR3 is TGTGCCAGCAGGACCCAGGGGCCGCAGTATTTT.

V and J are TRBV13 and TRBJ2-7, with a weak D call TRBD2 (6 bases). The V and J ends lost 1 base and 4 bases respectively, with 8 bases between them. The CDR3 covers 13 residues. CDR1 PRHDT and CDR2 FYEKMQ come from the germline V gene (reference sequence). The DNA of the CDR3 is TGTGCCAGCAGCTTAGAGGGAGGATACGAGCAGTACTTC. Protein: CASSLEGGYEQYF.

This clone was observed a single time. The chain combines TRBV4-3 with TRBJ1-3, with a weak D call TRBD1 (5 bases). V was pared by 1 base and J by 0 bases, with 19 bases between. Germline values: CDR1 LGHNA, CDR2 YSLEER. The CDR3 covers 19 residues. This CDR3 reads CASSQASGPGRASGNTIYF. CDR3 DNA sequence: TGCGCCAGCAGCCAAGCATCGGGTCCAGGCAGGGCCTCTGGAAACACCATATATTTT.

The rearrangement links TRBV7-2 to TRBJ2-1; the match to TRBD1 covers 7 bases. The trim removed 5 bases at V and 1 base at J, leaving 5 bases unmatched. This CDR3 is 15 amino acids long. Germline CDR1 is SGHTA and CDR2 is FQGNSA. For the CDR3, the DNA is TGTGCCAGCAGCCCCGGGACAGCGTCCTACAATGAGCAGTTCTTC. Translation gives CASSPGTASYNEQFF.

This chain uses TRBV4-1 with TRBJ1-2; a weak D match, TRBD1 (6 bases). The CDR3 spans 15 residues. In germline, CDR1 is MGHRA, CDR2 YSYEKL. V was pared by 0 bases and J by 6 bases, with 14 bases between. CDR3: CASSQDKAGDDGYTF. The CDR3 nucleotides are TGCGCCAGCAGCCAAGATAAGGCAGGGGACGATGGCTACACCTTC.

The J gene is TRBJ2-5, the V gene TRBV11-2; no definite D call. V lost 1 base, J lost 5 bases, and 5 bases lay in between. The CDR3 sequence is 12 residues long. Germline V gene sequence: CDR1 SGHAT, CDR2 FQNNGV. Here the CDR3 DNA reads TGTGCCAGCAGCTTAGTCTCGGAGACCCAGTACTTC. Its protein is CASSLVSETQYF.

The gene calls are TRBV7-9 and TRBJ1-2; possible D gene TRBD1, 6 bases. V lost 3 bases and J 8 bases, leaving 10 bases between the germline ends. The germline gives CDR1 SEHNR, CDR2 FQNEAQ (reference sequence). CDR3 size: 12 residues. The CDR3: CASSFTDSGYTF. CDR3 nucleotide sequence: TGTGCCAGCAGCTTCACGGACAGCGGCTACACCTTC.

CDR3 protein: CASSLSRADEAFF. In nucleotides, the CDR3 is TGTGCCAGCAGCTTATCGAGGGCAGATGAAGCTTTCTTT. The chain combines TRBV7-2 with TRBJ1-1, with D unresolved. The V and J ends lost 2 bases and 7 bases respectively, with 11 bases between them. In germline, CDR1 is SGHTA, CDR2 FQGNSA. The CDR3 spans 13 residues.

The chain uses TRBV7-8 and TRBJ2-7; D is perhaps TRBD2 (5 bases). The germline V gene has CDR1 SGHVS and CDR2 FQNEAQ. The ends were cut back, 4 bases at V and 3 bases at J, with 13 bases in the middle. The CDR3 is 14 residues long. The CDR3 region has the DNA TGTGCCAGCAGCTCCATGAGAGGGAACTACGAGCAGTACTTC. Translation: CASSSMRGNYEQYF.

This chain uses TRBV11-2 with TRBJ2-2; D not resolved. CDR3 size: 13 residues. Germline V gene lookup returns CDR1 SGHAT and CDR2 FQNNGV. Trimming pared 0 bases from V and 4 bases from J, leaving 3 bases between. CDR3 sequence (DNA): TGTGCCAGCAGCTTAGACAGCACCGGGGAGCTGTTTTTT. It translates to CASSLDSTGELFF.

The gene calls are TRBV9 and TRBJ2-1; tentatively, D is TRBD1 (6 bases). Germline values: CDR1 SGDLS, CDR2 YYNGEE. V shed 2 bases and J shed 3 bases, with 12 bases lying between them. The CDR3 loop spans 15 amino acids. Here the CDR3 reads CASSVSRGNYNEQFF. The CDR3 DNA sequence: TGTGCCAGCAGCGTGTCCAGGGGAAACTACAATGAGCAGTTCTTC.

The gene calls are TRBV7-9 and TRBJ1-3; 7 nucleotides match TRBD1. The CDR3 totals 15 residues. V was clipped by 3 bases and J by 0 bases; unmatched bases: 2. Per the germline V gene, CDR1 is SEHNR and CDR2 is FQNEAQ (reference sequence). CDR3 bases: TGTGCCAGCAGCTTCGGGACAGTCTCTGGAAACACCATATATTTT. It yields the protein CASSFGTVSGNTIYF.

This chain connects TRBV29-1 to TRBJ2-5; 13 bases line up with TRBD2. This CDR3 is 16 amino acids long. V lost 3 bases and J lost 5; bases outside the gene matches: 9. The germline V gene encodes CDR1 SQVTM and CDR2 ANQGSEA. The CDR3 DNA sequence: TGCAGCGTTGAGGGGACTAGCGGGGTTCTATTGGAGACCCAGTACTTC. Protein product: CSVEGTSGVLLETQYF.

This rearrangement joins TRBV7-2 to TRBJ2-1; 9 nucleotides agree with TRBD1. Germline lookup yields CDR1 SGHTA and CDR2 FQGNSA. The J segment lost 7 bases and the V segment lost 1 base, leaving 5 bases of the junction unmatched. The CDR3 length is 15 residues. This CDR3 is CASSLVTGGGNEQFF. In DNA, the CDR3 is TGTGCCAGCAGCTTAGTGACAGGGGGTGGTAATGAGCAGTTCTTC.

The J gene is TRBJ2-7, the V gene TRBV7-9; 7 bases align to TRBD2. Germline V gene lookup returns CDR1 SEHNR and CDR2 FQNEAQ (reference sequence). The junction had 12 bases not matched to a gene; V was cut back by 6 bases and J by 4 bases. CDR3 size: 15 residues. In DNA, the CDR3 is TGTGCCAGCAGTTACCGGGACTACAATCCTTACGAGCAGTACTTC. Its translation: CASSYRDYNPYEQYF. The full variable domain, in which reference TRBV7-9 and TRBJ2-7 provide the parts outside the CDR3, is DTGVSQNPRHKITKRGQNVTFRCDPISEHNRLYWYRQTLGQGPEFLTYFQNEAQLEKSRLLSDRFSAERPKGSFSTLEIQRTEQGDSAMYLCASSYRDYNPYEQYFGPGTRLTVT.